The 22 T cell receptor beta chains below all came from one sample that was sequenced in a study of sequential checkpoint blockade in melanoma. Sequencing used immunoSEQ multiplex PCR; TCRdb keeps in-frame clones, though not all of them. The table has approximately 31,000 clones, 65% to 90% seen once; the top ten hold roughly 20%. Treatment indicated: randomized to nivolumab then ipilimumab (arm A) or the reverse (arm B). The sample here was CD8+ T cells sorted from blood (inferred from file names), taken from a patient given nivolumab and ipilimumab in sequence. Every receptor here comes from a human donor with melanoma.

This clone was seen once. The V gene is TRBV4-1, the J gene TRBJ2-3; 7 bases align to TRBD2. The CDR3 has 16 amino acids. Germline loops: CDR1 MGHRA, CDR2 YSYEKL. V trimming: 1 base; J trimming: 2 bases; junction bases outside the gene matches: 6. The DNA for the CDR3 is TGCGCCAGCAGCCAAGGCGGAGCGGGATCCACAGATACGCAGTATTTT. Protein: CASSQGGAGSTDTQYF.

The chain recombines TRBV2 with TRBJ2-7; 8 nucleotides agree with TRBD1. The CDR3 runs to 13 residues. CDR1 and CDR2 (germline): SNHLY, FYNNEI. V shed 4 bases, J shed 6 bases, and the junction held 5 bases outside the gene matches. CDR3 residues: CASSGTGWGEQYF. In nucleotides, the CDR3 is TGTGCCAGCAGTGGGACAGGGTGGGGCGAGCAGTACTTC.

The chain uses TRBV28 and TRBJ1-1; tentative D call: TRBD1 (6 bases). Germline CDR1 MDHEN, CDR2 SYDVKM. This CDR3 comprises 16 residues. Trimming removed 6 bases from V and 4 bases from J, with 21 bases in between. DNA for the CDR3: TGTGCCAGCAGCTTTGTCCTCGGGGGGCTGGTCACTGAAGCTTTCTTT. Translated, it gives CASSFVLGGLVTEAFF.

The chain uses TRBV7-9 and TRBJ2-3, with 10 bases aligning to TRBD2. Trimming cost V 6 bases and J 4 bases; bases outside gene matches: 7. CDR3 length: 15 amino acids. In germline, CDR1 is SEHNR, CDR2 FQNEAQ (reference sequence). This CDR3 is CASSTTSGPADTQYF. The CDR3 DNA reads TGTGCCAGCAGTACGACTAGCGGGCCGGCAGATACGCAGTATTTT.

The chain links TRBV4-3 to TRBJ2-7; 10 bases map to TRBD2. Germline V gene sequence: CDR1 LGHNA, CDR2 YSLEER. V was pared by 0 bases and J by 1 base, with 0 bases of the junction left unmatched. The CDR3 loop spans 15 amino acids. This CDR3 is CASSQETSGSYEQYF. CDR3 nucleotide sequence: TGCGCCAGCAGCCAAGAGACTAGCGGGTCCTACGAGCAGTACTTC.

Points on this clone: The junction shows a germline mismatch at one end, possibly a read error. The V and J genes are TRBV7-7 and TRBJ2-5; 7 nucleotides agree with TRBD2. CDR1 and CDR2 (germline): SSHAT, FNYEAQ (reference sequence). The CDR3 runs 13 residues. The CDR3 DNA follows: TGTGCTAGCAGCGCGCCGGGGGGAGAGACCCAGTACTTC. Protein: CASSAPGGETQYF.

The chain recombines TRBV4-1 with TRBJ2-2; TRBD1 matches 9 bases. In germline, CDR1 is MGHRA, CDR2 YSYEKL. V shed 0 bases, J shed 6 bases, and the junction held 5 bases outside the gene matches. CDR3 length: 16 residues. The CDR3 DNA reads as TGCGCCAGCAGCCAAGATCCCTACAGGGGGCCCGGGGAGCTGTTTTTT. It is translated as CASSQDPYRGPGELFF.

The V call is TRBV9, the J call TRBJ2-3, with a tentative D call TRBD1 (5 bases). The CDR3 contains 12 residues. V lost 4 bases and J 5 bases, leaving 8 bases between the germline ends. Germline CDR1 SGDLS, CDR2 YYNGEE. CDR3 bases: TGTGCCAGCAGCTTACAGGAAGATACGCAGTATTTT. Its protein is CASSLQEDTQYF.

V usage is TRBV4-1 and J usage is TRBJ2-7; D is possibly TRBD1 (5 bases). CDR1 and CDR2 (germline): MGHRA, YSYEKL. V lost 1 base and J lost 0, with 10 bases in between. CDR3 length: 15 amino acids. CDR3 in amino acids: CASSQGPGISYEQYF. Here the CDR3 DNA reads TGCGCCAGCAGCCAAGGTCCAGGGATCTCCTACGAGCAGTACTTC.

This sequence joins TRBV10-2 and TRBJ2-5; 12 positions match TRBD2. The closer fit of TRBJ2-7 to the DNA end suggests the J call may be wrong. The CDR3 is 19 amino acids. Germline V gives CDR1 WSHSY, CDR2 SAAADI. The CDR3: CASSESARLAGGPTYEQYF. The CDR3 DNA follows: TGCGCCAGCAGTGAGTCCGCTCGGCTAGCGGGAGGGCCAACCTACGAGCAGTACTTC.

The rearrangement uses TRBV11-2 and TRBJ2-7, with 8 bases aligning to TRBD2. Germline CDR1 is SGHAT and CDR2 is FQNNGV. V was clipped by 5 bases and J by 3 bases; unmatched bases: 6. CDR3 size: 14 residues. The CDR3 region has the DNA TGTGCCAGCAGCCCCGAGCGGGGGATCTACGAGCAGTACTTC. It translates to CASSPERGIYEQYF.

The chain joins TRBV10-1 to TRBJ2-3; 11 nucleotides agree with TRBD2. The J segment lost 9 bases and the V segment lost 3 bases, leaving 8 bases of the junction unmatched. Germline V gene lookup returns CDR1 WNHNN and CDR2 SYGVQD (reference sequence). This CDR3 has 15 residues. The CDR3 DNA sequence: TGCGCCAGCAGTGATCGGGGACTAGCGGAACAGACGCAGTATTTT. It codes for CASSDRGLAEQTQYF.

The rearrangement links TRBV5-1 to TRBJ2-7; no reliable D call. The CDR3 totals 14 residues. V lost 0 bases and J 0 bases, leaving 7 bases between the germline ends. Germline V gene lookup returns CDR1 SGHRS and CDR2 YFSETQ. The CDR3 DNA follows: TGCGCCAGCAGCTTGGTGGCGGCCTCCTACGAGCAGTACTTC. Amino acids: CASSLVAASYEQYF.

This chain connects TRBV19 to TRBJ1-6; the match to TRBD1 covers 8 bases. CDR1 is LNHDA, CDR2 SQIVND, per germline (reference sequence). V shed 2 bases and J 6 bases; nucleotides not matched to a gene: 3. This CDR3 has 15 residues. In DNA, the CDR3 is TGTGCCAGTAGTATAATGACAGGGGTTAATTCACCCCTCCACTTT. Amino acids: CASSIMTGVNSPLHF.

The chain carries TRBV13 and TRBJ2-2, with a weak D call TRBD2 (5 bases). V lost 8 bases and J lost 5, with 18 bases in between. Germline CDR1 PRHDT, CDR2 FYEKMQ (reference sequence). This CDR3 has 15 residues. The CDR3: CASGTLHPGTGELFF. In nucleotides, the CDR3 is TGTGCCAGCGGAACTCTACACCCGGGGACCGGGGAGCTGTTTTTT.

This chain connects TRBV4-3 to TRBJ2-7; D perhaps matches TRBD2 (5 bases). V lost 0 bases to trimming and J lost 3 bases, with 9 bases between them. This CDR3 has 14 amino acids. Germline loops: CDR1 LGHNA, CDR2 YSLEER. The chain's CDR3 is CASSQDLGVYEQYF. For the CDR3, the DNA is TGCGCCAGCAGCCAAGATCTCGGGGTCTACGAGCAGTACTTC.

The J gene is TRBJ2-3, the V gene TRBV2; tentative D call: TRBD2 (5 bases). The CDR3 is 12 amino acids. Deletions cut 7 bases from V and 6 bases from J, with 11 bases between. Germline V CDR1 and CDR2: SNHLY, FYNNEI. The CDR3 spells CASTNREDTQYF. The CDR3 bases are TGTGCCAGCACCAATAGGGAGGATACGCAGTATTTT.

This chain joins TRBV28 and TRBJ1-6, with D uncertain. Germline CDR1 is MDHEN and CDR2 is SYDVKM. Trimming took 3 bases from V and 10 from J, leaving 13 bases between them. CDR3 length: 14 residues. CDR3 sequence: CASSFVGEGSPLHF. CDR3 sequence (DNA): TGTGCCAGCAGTTTCGTTGGGGAGGGATCACCCCTCCACTTT. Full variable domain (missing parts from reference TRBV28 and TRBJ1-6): DVKVTQSSRYLVKRTGEKVFLECVQDMDHENMFWYRQDPGLGLRLIYFSYDVKMKEKGDIPEGYSVSREKKERFSLILESASTNQTSMYLCASSFVGEGSPLHFGNGTRLTVT.

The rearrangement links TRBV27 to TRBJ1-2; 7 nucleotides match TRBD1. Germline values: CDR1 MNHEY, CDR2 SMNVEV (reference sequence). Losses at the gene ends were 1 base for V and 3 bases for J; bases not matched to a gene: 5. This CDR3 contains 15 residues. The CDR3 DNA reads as TGTGCCAGCAGTTTATGGGGCAGGGGGGACTATGGCTACACCTTC. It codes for CASSLWGRGDYGYTF.

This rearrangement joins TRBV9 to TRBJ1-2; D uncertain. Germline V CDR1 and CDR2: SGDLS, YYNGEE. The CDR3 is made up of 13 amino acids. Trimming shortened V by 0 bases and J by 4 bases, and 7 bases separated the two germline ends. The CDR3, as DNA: TGTGCCAGCAGCGTAGTTCCGAGCTATGGCTACACCTTC. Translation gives CASSVVPSYGYTF.

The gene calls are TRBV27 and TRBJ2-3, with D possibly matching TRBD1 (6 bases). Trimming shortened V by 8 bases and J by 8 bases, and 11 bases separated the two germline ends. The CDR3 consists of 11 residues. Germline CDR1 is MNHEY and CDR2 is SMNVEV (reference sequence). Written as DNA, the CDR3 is TGTGCCAGCGGAACAGGGACTACGCAGTATTTT. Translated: CASGTGTTQYF.

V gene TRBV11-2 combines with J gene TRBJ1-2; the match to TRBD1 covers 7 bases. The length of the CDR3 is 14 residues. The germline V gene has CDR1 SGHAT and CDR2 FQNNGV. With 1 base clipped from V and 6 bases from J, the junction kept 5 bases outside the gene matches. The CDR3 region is CASSLVGRGDGYTF. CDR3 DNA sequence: TGTGCCAGCAGCTTAGTTGGCAGGGGGGATGGCTACACCTTC.